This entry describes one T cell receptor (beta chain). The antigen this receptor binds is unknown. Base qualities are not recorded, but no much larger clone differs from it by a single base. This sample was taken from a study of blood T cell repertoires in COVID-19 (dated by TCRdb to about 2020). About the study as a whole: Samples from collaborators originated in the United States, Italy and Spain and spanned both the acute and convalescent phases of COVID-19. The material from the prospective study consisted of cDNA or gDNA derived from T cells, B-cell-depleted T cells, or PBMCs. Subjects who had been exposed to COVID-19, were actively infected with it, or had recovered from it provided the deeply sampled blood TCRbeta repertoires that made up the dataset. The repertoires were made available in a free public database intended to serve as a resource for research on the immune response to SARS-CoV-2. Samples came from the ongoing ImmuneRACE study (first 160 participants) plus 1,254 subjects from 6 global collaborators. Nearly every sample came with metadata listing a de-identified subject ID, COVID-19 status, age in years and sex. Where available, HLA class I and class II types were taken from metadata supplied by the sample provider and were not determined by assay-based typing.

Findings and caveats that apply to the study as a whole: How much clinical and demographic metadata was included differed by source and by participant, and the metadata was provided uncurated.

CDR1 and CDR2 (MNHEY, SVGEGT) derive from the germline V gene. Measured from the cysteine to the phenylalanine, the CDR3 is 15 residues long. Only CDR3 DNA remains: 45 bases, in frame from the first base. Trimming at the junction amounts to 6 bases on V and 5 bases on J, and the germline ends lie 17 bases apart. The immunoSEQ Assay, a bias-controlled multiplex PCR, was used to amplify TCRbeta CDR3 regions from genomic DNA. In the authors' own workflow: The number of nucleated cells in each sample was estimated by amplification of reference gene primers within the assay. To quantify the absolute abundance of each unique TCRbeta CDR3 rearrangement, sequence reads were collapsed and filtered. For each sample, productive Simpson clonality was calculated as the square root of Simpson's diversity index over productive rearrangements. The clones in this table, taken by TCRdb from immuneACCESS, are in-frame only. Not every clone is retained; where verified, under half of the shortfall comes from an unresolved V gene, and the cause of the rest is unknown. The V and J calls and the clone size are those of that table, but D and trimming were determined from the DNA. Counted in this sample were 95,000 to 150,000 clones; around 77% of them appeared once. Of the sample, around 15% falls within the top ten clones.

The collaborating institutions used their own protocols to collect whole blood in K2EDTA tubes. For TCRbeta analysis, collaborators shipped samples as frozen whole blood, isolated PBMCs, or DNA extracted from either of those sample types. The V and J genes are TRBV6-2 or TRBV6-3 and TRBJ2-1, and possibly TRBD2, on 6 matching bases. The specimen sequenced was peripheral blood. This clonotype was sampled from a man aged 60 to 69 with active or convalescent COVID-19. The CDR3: CASSPLGGGNNEQFF. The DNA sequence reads TGTGCCAGCAGCCCTCTGGGGGGAGGAAACAATGAGCAGTTCTTC.